One and the same sample provided the 18 T cell receptor beta chains below, sequenced in a study of T cell repertoires in cytomegalovirus infection. One entry per CDR3 protein results from TCRdb running MiXCR on the reads. This sample has around 100,000 distinct CDR3 sequences, with more than 20% found just once. Input material: CD8+ T cells from PBMCs. All receptors come from a human donor in good health (CMV status not recorded). Some clones in this sample may be carry-over from other donors' samples.

This sequence joins TRBV27 and TRBJ1-5; D uncertain. This CDR3 is 15 amino acids long. The germline V and J ends were trimmed by 2 bases and 0 bases, with 8 bases remaining between them. The V gene's germline CDR1 is MNHEY and CDR2 SMNVEV (reference sequence). The CDR3 protein is CASSLGRFSNQPQHF. The CDR3 DNA reads TGTGCCAGCAGTTTAGGCAGGTTTAGCAATCAGCCCCAGCATTTT.

This clonotype was counted ten times or more. The chain couples TRBV7-8 to TRBJ2-2; 9 bases line up with TRBD1. The CDR3 contains 22 residues. Unmatched junction bases numbered 26, after V lost 3 bases and J lost 6 bases. Germline-derived CDR1 and CDR2 are SGHVS and FQNEAQ. CDR3 nucleotides: TGTGCCAGCAGCTTCAGGGCCCCCGGGACAGGGTACCTCCGCTTAGAATCCGGGGAGCTGTTTTTT. This gives the protein CASSFRAPGTGYLRLESGELFF.

The rearrangement links TRBV4-3 to TRBJ2-2, with 8 bases aligning to TRBD2. The CDR3 is 17 residues long. Germline CDR1 LGHNA, CDR2 YSLEER. J lost 1 base, V lost 0 bases, and 4 bases had no gene match. CDR3 in DNA: TGCGCCAGCAGCCAAGATGGAGCGGGAGTGAACACCGGGGAGCTGTTTTTT. Amino acids: CASSQDGAGVNTGELFF.

This sequence joins TRBV28 and TRBJ2-3; TRBD2 agrees at 11 bases. V was pared by 3 bases and J by 7 bases, with 15 bases of the junction left unmatched. The CDR3 extends over 18 amino acids. Per the germline V gene, CDR1 is MDHEN and CDR2 is SYDVKM. CDR3 region: CASSLLRVVAGGPNTQYF. CDR3 sequence (DNA): TGTGCCAGCAGTTTGCTTCGGGTGGTAGCGGGGGGGCCCAATACGCAGTATTTT. The full variable domain, with the rest looked up from reference TRBV28 and TRBJ2-3, is DVKVTQSSRYLVKRTGEKVFLECVQDMDHENMFWYRQDPGLGLRLIYFSYDVKMKEKGDIPEGYSVSREKKERFSLILESASTNQTSMYLCASSLLRVVAGGPNTQYFGPGTRLTVL.

This clonotype was seen repeatedly, ten times or more. Here the CDR3 DNA reads TGCGCCAGCAGCCAGGAGAAGTTCGAGAAAAAACTGTTTTTT. Translation gives CASSQEKFEKKLFF. The V and J genes are TRBV4-1 and TRBJ1-4; D uncertain. V was pared by 3 bases and J by 9 bases, with 14 bases between. Germline CDR1 MGHRA, CDR2 YSYEKL. CDR3 length equals 14 residues.

The rearrangement links TRBV4-3 to TRBJ2-1; no definite D call. Deletions cut 0 bases from V and 5 bases from J, with 11 bases between. This CDR3 has 15 residues. CDR1 LGHNA and CDR2 YSLEER come from the germline V gene. CDR3 loop: CASSQEMDPDNEQFF. In nucleotides, the CDR3 is TGCGCCAGCAGCCAAGAGATGGACCCCGACAATGAGCAGTTCTTC.

The rearrangement uses TRBV5-1 and TRBJ2-5; D is perhaps TRBD2 (5 bases). V lost 3 bases and J lost 4, with 10 bases in between. From germline, CDR1 is SGHRS and CDR2 YFSETQ. The CDR3 runs 13 residues. The CDR3 sequence is CASSSDSVETQYF. The CDR3 DNA is TGCGCCAGCAGCTCGGACTCGGTAGAGACCCAGTACTTC.

This clonotype has ten or more counts. The chain carries TRBV3-1 and TRBJ1-5; D perhaps matches TRBD1 (6 bases). The CDR3 has 16 residues. Germline V lookup: CDR1 LGHDT, CDR2 YNNKEL (reference sequence). The germline V and J ends were trimmed by 4 bases and 1 base, with 14 bases remaining between them. CDR3 DNA sequence: TGTGCCAGCAGCCCGGGACACCTGACGAGCAATCAGCCCCAGCATTTT. Translated, it gives CASSPGHLTSNQPQHF.

The table lists this clonotype with a count of one. CDR3 residues: CSVVGTGGMAYGYTF. CDR3 coding DNA: TGCAGCGTTGTTGGGACAGGGGGCATGGCCTATGGCTACACCTTC. The chain combines TRBV29-1 with TRBJ1-2; 12 nucleotides agree with TRBD1. Germline CDR1 reads SQVTM; CDR2 reads ANQGSEA. The length of the CDR3 is 15 residues. Trimming at V came to 4 bases and at J to 4 bases, leaving 7 bases not matched to a gene. Based on the CDR3 plus reference TRBV29-1 and TRBJ1-2, the full variable domain is SAVISQKPSRDICQRGTSLTIQCQVDSQVTMMFWYRQQPGQSLTLIATANQGSEATYESGFVIDKFPISRPNLTFSTLTVSNMSPEDSSIYLCSVVGTGGMAYGYTFGSGTRLTVV.

The table lists this clonotype with many counts. The V and J genes are TRBV7-6 and TRBJ2-2, with 12 bases that match TRBD1. Trimming cost V 5 bases and J 1 base; bases outside gene matches: 11. Germline CDR1 reads SGHVS; CDR2 reads FNYEAQ. This CDR3 has 19 amino acids. The CDR3 loop is CASSRRGTGGAGNTGELFF. Written as DNA, the CDR3 is TGTGCCAGCAGCCGCCGTGGGACAGGGGGCGCCGGGAACACCGGGGAGCTGTTTTTT.

This clonotype was counted between two and nine times. V is TRBV19 and J is TRBJ2-7, with TRBD1 as a possible D gene (6 bases). The V end was cut by 7 bases, the J end by 0 bases, with 10 bases between. This CDR3 contains 13 residues. Germline V gene lookup returns CDR1 LNHDA and CDR2 SQIVND (reference sequence). The CDR3 region is CASKDSRSYEQYF. The CDR3 nucleotides read TGTGCCAGTAAGGACAGCCGCTCCTACGAGCAGTACTTC.

This clonotype has only one observation. The chain has TRBV5-1 and TRBJ2-5; either TRBD1 or TRBD2 may supply D (5 bases each). Germline-derived CDR1 and CDR2 are SGHRS and YFSETQ. V gave up 4 bases and J gave up 3 bases, with 16 bases separating them. CDR3 size: 15 residues. CDR3 DNA sequence: TGCGCCAGCAGCAGAGCAGGGAGTTGGAAAGAGACCCAGTACTTC. Its protein product is CASSRAGSWKETQYF.

This chain uses TRBV4-1 with TRBJ2-1; D assignment may be TRBD1 or TRBD2 (5 bases each). CDR3 length: 20 amino acids. CDR1 and CDR2 from the germline V gene are MGHRA and YSYEKL. V lost 4 bases to trimming and J lost 1 base, with 26 bases between them. CDR3 in amino acids: CASSPLPRDPPFESYNEQFF. CDR3 in DNA: TGCGCCAGCAGCCCGTTACCCCGGGACCCGCCTTTTGAGTCCTACAATGAGCAGTTCTTC.

The V gene is TRBV7-6, the J gene TRBJ2-7; either TRBD1 or TRBD2 may fit D (5 bases each). V was shortened by 5 bases and J by 3 bases, with 14 bases between the two germline ends. The CDR3 totals 14 residues. Per the germline V gene, CDR1 is SGHVS and CDR2 is FNYEAQ. For the CDR3, the DNA is TGTGCCAGCAGCCAGGAGCTGGGGGTCTACGAGCAGTACTTC. Translating it yields CASSQELGVYEQYF.

This chain links TRBV7-2 with TRBJ2-1; D is possibly TRBD2 (5 bases). Germline V gives CDR1 SGHTA, CDR2 FQGNSA. The CDR3 is 14 amino acids. Trimming shortened V by 0 bases and J by 8 bases, and 11 bases separated the two germline ends. CDR3 sequence (DNA): TGTGCCAGCAGCTTAGCCGGGCCGAGGGATGAGCAGTTCTTC. Translating it yields CASSLAGPRDEQFF.

This clonotype was counted a few times. The CDR3 spells CASSQESSSYNSPLHF. CDR3 nucleotide sequence: TGCGCCAGCAGCCAAGAATCGAGCTCCTATAATTCACCCCTCCACTTT. The chain recombines TRBV4-3 with TRBJ1-6; no clear D. This CDR3 is 16 amino acids long. Germline CDR1 is LGHNA and CDR2 is YSLEER. V was trimmed by 0 bases and J by 0 bases, leaving 6 bases between them.

The genes are TRBV7-3 and TRBJ2-2; no clear D. This CDR3 has 12 residues. V gave up 10 bases and J gave up 6 bases, with 12 bases separating them. Germline V gives CDR1 SGHTA, CDR2 FQGTGA. The CDR3 loop is CATPTGAGELFF. The CDR3 nucleotides read TGTGCCACCCCGACTGGGGCCGGGGAGCTGTTTTTT.

This clonotype occurred a few times. The chain uses TRBV12-3 or TRBV12-4 and TRBJ2-5; 8 positions agree with TRBD2. The junction had 7 bases not matched to a gene; V was cut back by 1 base and J by 0 bases. The CDR3 covers 17 residues. The CDR3 loop reads CASSLEPAGAYQETQYF. In DNA, the CDR3 is TGTGCCAGCAGTTTAGAGCCAGCGGGGGCGTACCAAGAGACCCAGTACTTC.